The clone carrying this T cell receptor (beta chain) was counted a single time. The data were obtained in a study of blood T cell repertoires in COVID-19. Study background: Sample material is recorded as cDNA or gDNA derived from T cells, B-cell-depleted T cells, or PBMCs.

Germline values: CDR1 SNHLY, CDR2 FYNNEI. Trimming cost V 5 bases and J 4 bases; bases outside gene matches: 6. This CDR3 has 14 residues. Clones were sequenced by immunoSEQ multiplex PCR, and TCRdb holds only the in-frame ones, with some missing. The sample has approximately 99,000 clones, 88% seen once. The specimen sequenced was peripheral blood. This sequence joins TRBV2 and TRBJ1-2; TRBD1 aligns across 8 bases. The clonotype comes from a man aged 45-65 years with COVID-19, enrolled during active disease. The CDR3 reads CASSPPGTGYGYTF. CDR3 DNA sequence: TGTGCCAGCAGTCCCCCCGGGACAGGCTATGGCTACACCTTC.